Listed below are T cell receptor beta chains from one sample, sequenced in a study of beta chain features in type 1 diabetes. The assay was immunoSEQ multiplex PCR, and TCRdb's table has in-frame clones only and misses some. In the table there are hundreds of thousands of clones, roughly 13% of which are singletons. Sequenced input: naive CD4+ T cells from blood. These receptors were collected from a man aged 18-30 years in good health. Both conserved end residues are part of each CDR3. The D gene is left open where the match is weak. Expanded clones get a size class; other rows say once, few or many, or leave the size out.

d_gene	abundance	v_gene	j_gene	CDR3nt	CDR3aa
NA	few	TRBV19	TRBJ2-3	TGTGCCAGTAGTTCTAGGAGCAGAGATACGCAGTATTTT	CASSSRSRDTQYF
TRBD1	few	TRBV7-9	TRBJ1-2	TGTGCCAGCAGCCCCGGGACAGGGATAGATGGCTACACCTTC	CASSPGTGIDGYTF
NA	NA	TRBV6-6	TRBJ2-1	TGTGCCAGCAGTTACTCCAGGACAGTGGACAATGAGCAGTTCTTC	CASSYSRTVDNEQFF
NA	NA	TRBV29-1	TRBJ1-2	TGCAGCGTTGAAAGGGGGATTTACGGCTACACCTTC	CSVERGIYGYTF
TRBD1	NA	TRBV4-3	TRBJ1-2	TGCGCCAGCAGCCACCAAGGACAGGGGAAATTTCGCTATGGCTACACCTTC	CASSHQGQGKFRYGYTF
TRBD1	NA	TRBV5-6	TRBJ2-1	TGTGCCAGCAGTTCGCTACCGGGACAGGTTAAGAATGAGCAGTTCTTC	CASSSLPGQVKNEQFF
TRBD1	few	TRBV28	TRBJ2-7	TGTGCCAGCATACGGACAGGGGGCGAGCAGTACTTC	CASIRTGGEQYF
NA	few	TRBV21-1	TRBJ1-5	TGTGCCAGCAGCAAAGATCGGACAGACATTAGCAATCAGCCCCAGCATTTT	CASSKDRTDISNQPQHF
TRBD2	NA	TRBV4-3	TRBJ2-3	TGCGCCAGCAGCCAAGATAGGTCGGGCGGGGGGGTAAATACGCAGTATTTT	CASSQDRSGGGVNTQYF
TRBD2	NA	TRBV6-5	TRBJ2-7	TGTGCCAGCAGGCGAGTGGGAACGGGAGGCCAGGAGCAGTACTTC	CASRRVGTGGQEQYF
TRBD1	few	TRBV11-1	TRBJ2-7	TGTGCCAGCACCTATGACAGGGGACGATACGAGCAGTACTTC	CASTYDRGRYEQYF
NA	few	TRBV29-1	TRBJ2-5	TGCAGCGCCCGGGGGTGGGAAGAGACCCAGTACTTC	CSARGWEETQYF
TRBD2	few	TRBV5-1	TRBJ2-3	TGCGCCAGCAGCTTGGTAGCGGGGGGCACAGATACGCAGTATTTT	CASSLVAGGTDTQYF
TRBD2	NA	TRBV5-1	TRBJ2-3	TGCGCCAGCAGCCTCGGGGGGACTAGCGGATCCACAGATACGCAGTATTTT	CASSLGGTSGSTDTQYF
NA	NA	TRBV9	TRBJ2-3	TGTGCCAGCAGCGTAGCTTCATTTGGCCAGCGAATATTCACAGATACGCAGTATTTT	CASSVASFGQRIFTDTQYF
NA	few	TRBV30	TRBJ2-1	TGTGCCTGGAACCCACCCGGACAGAACAATGAGCAGTTCTTC	CAWNPPGQNNEQFF
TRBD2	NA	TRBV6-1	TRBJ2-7	TGTGCCAGCTCATGGGGGGGCTACGAGCAGTACTTC	CASSWGGYEQYF
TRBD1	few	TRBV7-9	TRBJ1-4	TGTGCCAGCAGCTTTGGACAGGGCCTGAATGAAAAACTGTTTTTT	CASSFGQGLNEKLFF
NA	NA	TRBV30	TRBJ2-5	TGTGCCTGGAGTGTCTCCGGGGGAGAGACCCAGTACTTC	CAWSVSGGETQYF
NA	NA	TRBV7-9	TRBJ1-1	TGTGCCAGCAGCTTAGCCCAGGGTAGGGACACTGAAGCTTTCTTT	CASSLAQGRDTEAFF
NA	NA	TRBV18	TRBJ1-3	TGTGCCAGCTCACCAGCAGGCTCTGGAAACACCATATATTTT	CASSPAGSGNTIYF
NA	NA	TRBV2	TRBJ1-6	TGTGCCAGCGGATCGGAGTCACCCCTCCACTTT	CASGSESPLHF
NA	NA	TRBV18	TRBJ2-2	TGTGCCACCCAAGAAACAGGGAACACCGGGGAGCTGTTTTTT	CATQETGNTGELFF
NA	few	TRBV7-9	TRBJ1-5	TGTGCCAGCAGCTTAGCTTCCTGGGGCAGTCGAAGCAATCAGCCCCAGCATTTT	CASSLASWGSRSNQPQHF
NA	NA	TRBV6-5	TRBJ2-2	TGTGCCAGCAGTAACAGGGTCCCCGGGGAGCTGTTTTTT	CASSNRVPGELFF
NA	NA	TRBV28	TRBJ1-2	TGTGCCAGCAGTTTAAACGGACAGATCTATGGCTACACCTTC	CASSLNGQIYGYTF
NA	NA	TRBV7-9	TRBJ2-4	TGTGCCAGCAGCCCTGGAATGGGAGGCGACATTCAGTACTTC	CASSPGMGGDIQYF
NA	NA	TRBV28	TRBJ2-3	TGTGCCAGCGGGCAGCCTAGCACAGATACGCAGTATTTT	CASGQPSTDTQYF
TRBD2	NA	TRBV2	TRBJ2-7	TGTGCCAGCCGCCGGGACTACTCCTACGAGCAGTACTTC	CASRRDYSYEQYF
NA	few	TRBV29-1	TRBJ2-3	TGCAGCGTGACAGGCGGGCTTAGCACAGATACGCAGTATTTT	CSVTGGLSTDTQYF
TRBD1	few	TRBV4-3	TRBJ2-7	TGCGCCAGCAGCCAAGACCTTCCTGGACAGGGCGTTTTACCCTACGAGCAGTACTTC	CASSQDLPGQGVLPYEQYF
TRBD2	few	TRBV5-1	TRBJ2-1	TGCGCCAGCAGCCTTAATGGACTAGCGGTAGACAATGAGCAGTTCTTC	CASSLNGLAVDNEQFF
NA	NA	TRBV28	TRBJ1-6	TGTGCCAGCGGAGGGAATTCACCCCTCCACTTT	CASGGNSPLHF
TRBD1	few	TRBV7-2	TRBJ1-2	TGTGCCAGCAGCTCAGGGGGCAGGAACTATGGCTACACCTTC	CASSSGGRNYGYTF
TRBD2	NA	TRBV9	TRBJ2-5	TGTGCCAGCAGTCAAGCGGGAGGAGAGACCCAGTACTTC	CASSQAGGETQYF
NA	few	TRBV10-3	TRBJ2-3	TGTGCCATCAGTGAACAGGTCTTGCAGTATTTT	CAISEQVLQYF
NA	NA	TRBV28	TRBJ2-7	TGTGCCAGCAGTTTAGGGACACCGACCTACGAGCAGTACTTC	CASSLGTPTYEQYF
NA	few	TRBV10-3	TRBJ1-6	TGTGCCATCAGTGAGGGGGAGTGGGCGAATTCACCCCTCCACTTT	CAISEGEWANSPLHF
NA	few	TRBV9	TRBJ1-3	TGTGCCAGCAGCGCTCCCCGGGGAGGGAGCTCTGGAAACACCATATATTTT	CASSAPRGGSSGNTIYF
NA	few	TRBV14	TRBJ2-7	TGTGCCAGCAGCCAAGATAAGCGCTACGAGCAGTACTTC	CASSQDKRYEQYF
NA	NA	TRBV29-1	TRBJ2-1	TGCAGCTCCTCGCGCCTGCATGAGCAGTTCTTC	CSSSRLHEQFF
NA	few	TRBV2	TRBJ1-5	TGTGCCAGCACAGGGTCAATAAATCAGCCCCAGCATTTT	CASTGSINQPQHF
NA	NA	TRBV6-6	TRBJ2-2	TGTGCCAGCAGCTCTGTTGACGGGAGCACCGGGGAGCTGTTTTTT	CASSSVDGSTGELFF
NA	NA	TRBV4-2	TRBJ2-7	TGTGCCAGCAGCCAAGATGGCAGCCTAGCGAGCTACGAGCAGTACTTC	CASSQDGSLASYEQYF
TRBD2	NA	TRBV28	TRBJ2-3	TGTGCCAGCACCCCGGGACTAGCGGGAATCACAGATACGCAGTATTTT	CASTPGLAGITDTQYF
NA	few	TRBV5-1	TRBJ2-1	TGCGCCAGCATCGGCGGGGGCCTATCCTACAATGAGCAGTTCTTC	CASIGGGLSYNEQFF